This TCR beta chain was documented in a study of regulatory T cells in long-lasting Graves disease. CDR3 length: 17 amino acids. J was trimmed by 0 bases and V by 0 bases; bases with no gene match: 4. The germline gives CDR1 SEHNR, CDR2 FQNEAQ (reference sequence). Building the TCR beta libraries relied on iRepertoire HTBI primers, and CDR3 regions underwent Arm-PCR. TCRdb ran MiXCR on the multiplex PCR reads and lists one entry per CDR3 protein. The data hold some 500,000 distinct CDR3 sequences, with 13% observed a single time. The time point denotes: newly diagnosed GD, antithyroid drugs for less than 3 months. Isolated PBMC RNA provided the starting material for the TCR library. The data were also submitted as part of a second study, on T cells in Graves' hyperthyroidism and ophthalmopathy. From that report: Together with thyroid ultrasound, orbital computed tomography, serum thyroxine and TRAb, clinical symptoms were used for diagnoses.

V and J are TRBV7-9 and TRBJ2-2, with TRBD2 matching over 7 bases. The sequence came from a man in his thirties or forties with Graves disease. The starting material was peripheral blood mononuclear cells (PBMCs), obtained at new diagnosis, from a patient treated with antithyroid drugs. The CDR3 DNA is TGTGCCAGCAGCTTAGCAGGACTAGGCGCGAACACCGGGGAGCTGTTTTTT. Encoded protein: CASSLAGLGANTGELFF.